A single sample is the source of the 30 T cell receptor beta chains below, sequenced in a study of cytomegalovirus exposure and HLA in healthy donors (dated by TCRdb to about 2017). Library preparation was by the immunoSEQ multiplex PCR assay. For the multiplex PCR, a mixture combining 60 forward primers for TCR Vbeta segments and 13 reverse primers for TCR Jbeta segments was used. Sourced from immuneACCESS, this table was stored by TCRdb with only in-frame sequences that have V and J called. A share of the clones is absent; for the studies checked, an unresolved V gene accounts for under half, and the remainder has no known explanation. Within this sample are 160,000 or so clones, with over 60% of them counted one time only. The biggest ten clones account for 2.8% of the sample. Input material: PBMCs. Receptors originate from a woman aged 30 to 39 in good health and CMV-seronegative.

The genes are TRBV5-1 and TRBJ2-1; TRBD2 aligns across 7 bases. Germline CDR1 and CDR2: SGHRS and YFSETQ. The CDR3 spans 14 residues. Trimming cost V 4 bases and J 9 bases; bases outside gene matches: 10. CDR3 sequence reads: CASSGGLGEGEQFF. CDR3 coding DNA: TGCGCCAGCAGCGGGGGACTGGGGGAGGGTGAGCAGTTCTTC.

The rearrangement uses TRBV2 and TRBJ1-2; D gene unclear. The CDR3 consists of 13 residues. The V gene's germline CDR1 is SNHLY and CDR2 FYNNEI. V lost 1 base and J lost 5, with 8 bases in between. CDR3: CASSEGQDYGYTF. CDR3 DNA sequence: TGTGCCAGCAGTGAAGGGCAGGATTATGGCTACACCTTC.

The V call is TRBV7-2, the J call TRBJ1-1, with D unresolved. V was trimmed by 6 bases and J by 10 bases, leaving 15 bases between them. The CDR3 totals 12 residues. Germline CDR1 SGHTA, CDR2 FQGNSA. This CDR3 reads CASSSRALGAFF. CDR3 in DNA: TGTGCCAGCAGTTCGAGGGCCTTGGGAGCTTTCTTT.

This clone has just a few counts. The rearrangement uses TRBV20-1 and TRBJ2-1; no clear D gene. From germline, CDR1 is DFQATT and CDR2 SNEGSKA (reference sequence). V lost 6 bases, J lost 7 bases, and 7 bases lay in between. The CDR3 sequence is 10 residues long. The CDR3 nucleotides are TGCAGTGCCGGCAGGAATGAGCAGTTCTTC. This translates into CSAGRNEQFF.

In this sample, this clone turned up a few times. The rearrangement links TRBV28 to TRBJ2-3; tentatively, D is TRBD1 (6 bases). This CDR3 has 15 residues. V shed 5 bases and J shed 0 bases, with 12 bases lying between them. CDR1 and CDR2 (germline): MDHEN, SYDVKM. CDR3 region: CASSGSGASTDTQYF. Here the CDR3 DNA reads TGTGCCAGCAGTGGGTCAGGGGCTAGCACAGATACGCAGTATTTT.

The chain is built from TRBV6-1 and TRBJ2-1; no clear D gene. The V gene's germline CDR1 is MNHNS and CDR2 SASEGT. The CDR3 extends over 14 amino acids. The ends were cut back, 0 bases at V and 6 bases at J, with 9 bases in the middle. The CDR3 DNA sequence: TGTGCCAGCAGTGAAGCCCCCCTTAGCAATGAGCAGTTCTTC. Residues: CASSEAPLSNEQFF.

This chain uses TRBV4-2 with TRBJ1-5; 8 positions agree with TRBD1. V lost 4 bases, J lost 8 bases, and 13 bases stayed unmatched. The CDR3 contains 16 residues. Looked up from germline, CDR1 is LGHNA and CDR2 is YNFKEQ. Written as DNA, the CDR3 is TGTGCCAGCAGCCTAACCGGGACAGGCCGTTCGGAGCCCCAGCATTTT. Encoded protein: CASSLTGTGRSEPQHF.

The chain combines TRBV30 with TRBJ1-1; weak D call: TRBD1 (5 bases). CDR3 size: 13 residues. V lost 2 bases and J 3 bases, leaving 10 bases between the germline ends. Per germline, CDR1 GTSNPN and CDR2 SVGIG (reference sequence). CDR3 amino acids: CAWSRGGDTEAFF. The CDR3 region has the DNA TGTGCCTGGAGTCGGGGCGGGGACACTGAAGCTTTCTTT.

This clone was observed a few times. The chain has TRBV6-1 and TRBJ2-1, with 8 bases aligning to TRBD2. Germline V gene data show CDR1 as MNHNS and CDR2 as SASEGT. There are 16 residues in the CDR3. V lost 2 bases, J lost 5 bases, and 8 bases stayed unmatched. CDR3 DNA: TGTGCCAGCAGTGAACAGGTGTGGGGACTAGACAATGAGCAGTTCTTC. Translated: CASSEQVWGLDNEQFF.

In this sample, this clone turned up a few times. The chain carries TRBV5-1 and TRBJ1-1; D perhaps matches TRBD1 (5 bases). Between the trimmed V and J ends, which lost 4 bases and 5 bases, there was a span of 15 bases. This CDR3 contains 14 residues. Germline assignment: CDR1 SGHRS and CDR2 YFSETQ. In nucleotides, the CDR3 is TGCGCCAGCAGCACCTGGATGGGGGGGACTGAAGCTTTCTTT. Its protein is CASSTWMGGTEAFF.

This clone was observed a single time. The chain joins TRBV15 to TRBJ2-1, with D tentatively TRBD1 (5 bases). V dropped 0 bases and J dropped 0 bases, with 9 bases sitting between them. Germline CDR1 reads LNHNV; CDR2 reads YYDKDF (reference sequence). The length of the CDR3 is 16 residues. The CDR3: CATSRDRDSSYNEQFF. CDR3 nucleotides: TGTGCCACCAGCAGAGACAGGGATAGCTCCTACAATGAGCAGTTCTTC.

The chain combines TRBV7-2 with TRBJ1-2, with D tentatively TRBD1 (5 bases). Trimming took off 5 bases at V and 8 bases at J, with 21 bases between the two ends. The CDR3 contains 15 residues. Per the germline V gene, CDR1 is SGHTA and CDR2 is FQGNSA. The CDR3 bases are TGTGCCAGCAGCCCCGCCGACAGTCACTCTAGGGGCTACACCTTC. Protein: CASSPADSHSRGYTF.

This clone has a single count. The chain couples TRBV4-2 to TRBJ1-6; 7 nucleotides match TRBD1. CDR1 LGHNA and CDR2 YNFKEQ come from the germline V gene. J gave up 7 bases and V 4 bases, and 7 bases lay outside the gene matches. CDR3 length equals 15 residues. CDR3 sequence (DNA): TGTGCCAGCAGCCCCTCGGGACAGTCGAATTCACCCCTCCACTTT. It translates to CASSPSGQSNSPLHF.

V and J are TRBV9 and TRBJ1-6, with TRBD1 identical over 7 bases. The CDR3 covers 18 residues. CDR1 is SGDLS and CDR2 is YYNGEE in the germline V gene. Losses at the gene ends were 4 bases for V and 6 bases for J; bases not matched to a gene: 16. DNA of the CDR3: TGTGCCAGCAGCATACTACCGGGACAGATGGGTCCTAATTCACCCCTCCACTTT. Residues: CASSILPGQMGPNSPLHF.

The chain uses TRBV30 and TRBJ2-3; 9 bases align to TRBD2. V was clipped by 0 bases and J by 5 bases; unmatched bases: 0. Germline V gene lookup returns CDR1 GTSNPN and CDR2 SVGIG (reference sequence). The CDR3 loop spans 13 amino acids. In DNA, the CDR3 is TGTGCCTGGAGTGTAGCGGGGGGAGATACGCAGTATTTT. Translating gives CAWSVAGGDTQYF.

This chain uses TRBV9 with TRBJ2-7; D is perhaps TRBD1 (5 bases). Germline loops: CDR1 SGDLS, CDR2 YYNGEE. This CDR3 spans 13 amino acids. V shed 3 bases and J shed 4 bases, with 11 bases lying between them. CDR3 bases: TGTGCCAGCAGCGACACAAGGGGATACGAGCAGTACTTC. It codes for CASSDTRGYEQYF.

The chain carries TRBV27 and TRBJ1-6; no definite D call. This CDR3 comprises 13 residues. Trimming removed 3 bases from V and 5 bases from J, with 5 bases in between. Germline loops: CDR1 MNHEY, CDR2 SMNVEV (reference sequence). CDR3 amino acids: CASSFGDNSPLHF. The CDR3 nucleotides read TGTGCCAGCAGTTTCGGGGATAATTCACCCCTCCACTTT.

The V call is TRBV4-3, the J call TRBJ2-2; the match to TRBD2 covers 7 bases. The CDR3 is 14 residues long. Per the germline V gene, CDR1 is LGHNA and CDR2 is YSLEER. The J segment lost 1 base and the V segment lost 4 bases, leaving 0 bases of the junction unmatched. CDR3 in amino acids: CASSPSGNTGELFF. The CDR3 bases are TGCGCCAGCAGCCCTAGCGGGAACACCGGGGAGCTGTTTTTT.

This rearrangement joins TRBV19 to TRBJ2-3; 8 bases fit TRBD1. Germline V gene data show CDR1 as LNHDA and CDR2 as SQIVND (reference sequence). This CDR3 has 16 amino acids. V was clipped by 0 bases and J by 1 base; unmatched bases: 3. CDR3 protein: CASSIEATGGTDTQYF. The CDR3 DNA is TGTGCCAGTAGTATAGAGGCGACAGGGGGCACAGATACGCAGTATTTT.

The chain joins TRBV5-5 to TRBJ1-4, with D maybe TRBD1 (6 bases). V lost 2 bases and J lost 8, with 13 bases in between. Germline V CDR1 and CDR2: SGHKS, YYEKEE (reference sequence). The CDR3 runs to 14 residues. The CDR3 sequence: CASSLQGDGEKLFF. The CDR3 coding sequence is TGTGCCAGCAGCTTACAGGGAGATGGAGAAAAACTGTTTTTT.

This CDR3 is CASSEVASGASDTQYF. The CDR3 nucleotides are TGTGCCAGCAGTGAAGTCGCTAGCGGGGCATCAGATACGCAGTATTTT. The rearrangement joins TRBV2 to TRBJ2-3; 9 bases align to TRBD2. The V gene end was trimmed by 1 base and the J gene end by 4 bases; junction bases not matched to a gene: 6. Germline V lookup: CDR1 SNHLY, CDR2 FYNNEI. CDR3 size: 16 residues. Complete variable domain (other parts from reference TRBV2 and TRBJ2-3): EPEVTQTPSHQVTQMGQEVILRCVPISNHLYFYWYRQILGQKVEFLVSFYNNEISEKSEIFDDQFSVERPDGSNFTLKIRSTKLEDSAMYFCASSEVASGASDTQYFGPGTRLTVL.

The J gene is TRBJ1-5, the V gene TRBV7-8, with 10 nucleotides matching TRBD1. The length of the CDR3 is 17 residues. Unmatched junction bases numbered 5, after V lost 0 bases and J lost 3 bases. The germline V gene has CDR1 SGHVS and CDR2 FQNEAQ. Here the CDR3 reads CASSLAKTGGSNQPQHF. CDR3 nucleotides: TGTGCCAGCAGCTTAGCTAAGACAGGGGGCTCCAATCAGCCCCAGCATTTT. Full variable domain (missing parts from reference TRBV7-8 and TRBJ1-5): GAGVSQSPRYKVAKRGQDVALRCDPISGHVSLFWYQQALGQGPEFLTYFQNEAQLDKSGLPSDRFFAERPEGSVSTLKIQRTQQEDSAVYLCASSLAKTGGSNQPQHFGDGTRLSIL.

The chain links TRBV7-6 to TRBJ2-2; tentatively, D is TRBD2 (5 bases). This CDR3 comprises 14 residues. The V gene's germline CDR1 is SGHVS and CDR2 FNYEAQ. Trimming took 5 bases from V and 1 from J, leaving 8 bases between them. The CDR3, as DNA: TGTGCCAGCAGCCCCCGGGAGAACACCGGGGAGCTGTTTTTT. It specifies CASSPRENTGELFF.

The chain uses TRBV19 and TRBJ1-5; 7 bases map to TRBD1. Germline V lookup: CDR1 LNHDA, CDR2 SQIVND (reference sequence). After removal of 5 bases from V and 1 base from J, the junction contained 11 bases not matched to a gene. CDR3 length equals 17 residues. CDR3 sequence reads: CASSSWVVGGSNQPQHF. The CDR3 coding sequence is TGTGCCAGTAGTTCGTGGGTAGTAGGGGGCAGCAATCAGCCCCAGCATTTT.

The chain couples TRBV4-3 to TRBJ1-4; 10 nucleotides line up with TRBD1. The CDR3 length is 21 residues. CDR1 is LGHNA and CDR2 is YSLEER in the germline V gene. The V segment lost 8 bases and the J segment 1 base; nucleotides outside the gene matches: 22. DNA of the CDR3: TGCGCCAGCGGACTCCTGGGGGGGTTGGACAGGGGGGTTGGAACTAATGAAAAACTGTTTTTT. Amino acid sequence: CASGLLGGLDRGVGTNEKLFF.

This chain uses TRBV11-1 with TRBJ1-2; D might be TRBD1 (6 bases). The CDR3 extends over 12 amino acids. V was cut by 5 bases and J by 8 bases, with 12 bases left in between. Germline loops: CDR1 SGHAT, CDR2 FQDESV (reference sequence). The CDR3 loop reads CASSHREGGYTF. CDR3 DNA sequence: TGTGCCAGCAGCCACAGGGAGGGCGGCTACACCTTC.

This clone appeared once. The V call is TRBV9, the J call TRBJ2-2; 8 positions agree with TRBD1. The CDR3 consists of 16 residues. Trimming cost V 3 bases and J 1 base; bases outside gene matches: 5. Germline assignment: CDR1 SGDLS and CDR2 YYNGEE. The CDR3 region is CASSGNRGVNTGELFF. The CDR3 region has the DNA TGTGCCAGCAGCGGCAACAGGGGGGTGAACACCGGGGAGCTGTTTTTT. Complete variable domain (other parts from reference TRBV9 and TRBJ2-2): DSGVTQTPKHLITATGQRVTLRCSPRSGDLSVYWYQQSLDQGLQFLIQYYNGEERAKGNILERFSAQQFPDLHSELNLSSLELGDSALYFCASSGNRGVNTGELFFGEGSRLTVL.

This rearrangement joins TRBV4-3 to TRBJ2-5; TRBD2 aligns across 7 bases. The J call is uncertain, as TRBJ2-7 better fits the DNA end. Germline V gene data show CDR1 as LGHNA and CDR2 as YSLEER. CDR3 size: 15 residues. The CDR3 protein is CASSQDSREPYEQYF. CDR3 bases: TGCGCCAGCAGCCAAGACTCGCGGGAGCCCTACGAGCAGTACTTC.

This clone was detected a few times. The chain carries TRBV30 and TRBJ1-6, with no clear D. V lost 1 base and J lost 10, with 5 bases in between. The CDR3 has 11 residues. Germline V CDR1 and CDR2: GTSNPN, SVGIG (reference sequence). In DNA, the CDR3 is TGTGCCTGGAGTGCGGTCTCACCCCTCCACTTT. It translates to CAWSAVSPLHF. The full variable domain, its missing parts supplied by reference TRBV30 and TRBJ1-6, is SQTIHQWPATLVQPVGSPLSLECTVEGTSNPNLYWYRQAAGRGLQLLFYSVGIGQISSEVPQNLSASRPQDRQFILSSKKLLLSDSGFYLCAWSAVSPLHFGNGTRLTVT.

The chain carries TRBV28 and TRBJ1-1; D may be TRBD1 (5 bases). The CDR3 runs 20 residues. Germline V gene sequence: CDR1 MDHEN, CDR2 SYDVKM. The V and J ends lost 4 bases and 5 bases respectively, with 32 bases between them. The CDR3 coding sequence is TGTGCCAGCAGTTGTTCGATAGATATACCGGGGGACCCTCCCATTACTGAAGCTTTCTTT. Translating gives CASSCSIDIPGDPPITEAFF.